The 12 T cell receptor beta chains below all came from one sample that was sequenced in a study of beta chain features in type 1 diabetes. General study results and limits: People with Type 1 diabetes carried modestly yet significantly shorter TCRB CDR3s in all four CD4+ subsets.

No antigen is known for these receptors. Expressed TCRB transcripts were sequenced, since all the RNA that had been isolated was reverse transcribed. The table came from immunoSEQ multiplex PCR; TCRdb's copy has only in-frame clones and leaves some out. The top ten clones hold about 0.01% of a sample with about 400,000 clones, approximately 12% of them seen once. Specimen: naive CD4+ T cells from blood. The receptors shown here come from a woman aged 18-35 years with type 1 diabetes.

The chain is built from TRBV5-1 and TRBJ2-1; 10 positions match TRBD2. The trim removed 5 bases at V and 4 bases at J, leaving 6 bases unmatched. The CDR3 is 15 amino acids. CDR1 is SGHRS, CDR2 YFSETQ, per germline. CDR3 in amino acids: CASRPGTSEYNEQFF. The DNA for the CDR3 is TGCGCCAGCAGACCCGGGACTAGCGAGTACAATGAGCAGTTCTTC.

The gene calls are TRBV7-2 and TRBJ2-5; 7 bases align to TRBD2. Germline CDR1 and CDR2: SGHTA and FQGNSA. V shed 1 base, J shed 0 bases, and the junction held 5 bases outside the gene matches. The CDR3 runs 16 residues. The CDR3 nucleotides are TGTGCCAGCAGCTTAGTCCCTAGCGGATACCAAGAGACCCAGTACTTC. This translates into CASSLVPSGYQETQYF. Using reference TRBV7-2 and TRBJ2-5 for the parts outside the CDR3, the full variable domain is GAGVSQSPSNKVTEKGKDVELRCDPISGHTALYWYRQSLGQGLEFLIYFQGNSAPDKSGLPSDRFSAERTGGSVSTLTIQRTQQEDSAVYLCASSLVPSGYQETQYFGPGTRLLVL.

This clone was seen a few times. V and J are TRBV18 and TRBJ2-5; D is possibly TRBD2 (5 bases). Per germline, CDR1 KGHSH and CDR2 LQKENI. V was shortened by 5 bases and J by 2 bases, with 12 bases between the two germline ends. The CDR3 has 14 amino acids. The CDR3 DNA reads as TGTGCCAGCTCAACGTTGGGAGCTCAAGAGACCCAGTACTTC. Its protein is CASSTLGAQETQYF.

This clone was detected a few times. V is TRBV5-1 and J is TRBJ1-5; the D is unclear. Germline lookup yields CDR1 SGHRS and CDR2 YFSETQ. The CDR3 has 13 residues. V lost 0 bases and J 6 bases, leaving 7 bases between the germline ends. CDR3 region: CASSLAPGQPQHF. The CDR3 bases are TGCGCCAGCAGCTTGGCGCCCGGTCAGCCCCAGCATTTT.

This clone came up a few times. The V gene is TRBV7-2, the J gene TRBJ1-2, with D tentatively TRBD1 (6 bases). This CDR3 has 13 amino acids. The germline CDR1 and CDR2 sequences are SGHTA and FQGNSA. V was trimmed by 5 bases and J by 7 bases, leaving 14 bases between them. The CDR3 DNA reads TGTGCCAGCAGCCCTCTGGGGGCGGGTGGCTACACCTTC. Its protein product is CASSPLGAGGYTF.

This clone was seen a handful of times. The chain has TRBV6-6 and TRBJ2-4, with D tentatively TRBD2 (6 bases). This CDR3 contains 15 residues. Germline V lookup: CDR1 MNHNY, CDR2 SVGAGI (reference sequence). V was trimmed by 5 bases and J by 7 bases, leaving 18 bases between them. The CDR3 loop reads CASSLEGPGGNIQYF. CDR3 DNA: TGTGCCAGCAGTCTCGAGGGCCCTGGAGGGAACATTCAGTACTTC.

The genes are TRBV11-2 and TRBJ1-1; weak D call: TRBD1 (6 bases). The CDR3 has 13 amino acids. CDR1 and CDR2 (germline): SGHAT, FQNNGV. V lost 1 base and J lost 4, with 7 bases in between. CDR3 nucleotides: TGTGCCAGCAGCTTAGGGGGGCTCACTGAAGCTTTCTTT. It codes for CASSLGGLTEAFF.

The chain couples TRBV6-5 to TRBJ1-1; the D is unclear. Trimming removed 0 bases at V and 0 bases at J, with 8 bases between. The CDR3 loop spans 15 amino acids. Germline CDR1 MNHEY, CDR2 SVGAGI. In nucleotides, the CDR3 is TGTGCCAGCAGTTACTCCCGTGGCTTGAACACTGAAGCTTTCTTT. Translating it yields CASSYSRGLNTEAFF.

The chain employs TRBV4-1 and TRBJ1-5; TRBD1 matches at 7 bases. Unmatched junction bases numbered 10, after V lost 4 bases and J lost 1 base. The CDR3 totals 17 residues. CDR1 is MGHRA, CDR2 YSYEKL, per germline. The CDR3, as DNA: TGCGCCAGCAGCCGAGACAGCCCACAGGGGAGCAATCAGCCCCAGCATTTT. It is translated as CASSRDSPQGSNQPQHF.

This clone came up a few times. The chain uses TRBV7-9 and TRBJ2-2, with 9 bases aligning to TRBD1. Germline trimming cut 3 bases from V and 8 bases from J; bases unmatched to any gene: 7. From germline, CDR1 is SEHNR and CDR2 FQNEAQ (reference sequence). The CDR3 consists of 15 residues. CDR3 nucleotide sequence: TGTGCCAGCAGCTTGGGACAGGGAGTAATTGGGGAGCTGTTTTTT. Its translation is CASSLGQGVIGELFF.

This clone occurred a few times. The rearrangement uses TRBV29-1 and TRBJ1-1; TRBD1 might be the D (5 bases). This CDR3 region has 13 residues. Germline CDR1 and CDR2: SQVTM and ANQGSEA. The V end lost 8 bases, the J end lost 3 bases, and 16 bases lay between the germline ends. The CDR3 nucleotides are TGCAGCACGTTGGTAGGAGGGGACACTGAAGCTTTCTTT. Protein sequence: CSTLVGGDTEAFF.

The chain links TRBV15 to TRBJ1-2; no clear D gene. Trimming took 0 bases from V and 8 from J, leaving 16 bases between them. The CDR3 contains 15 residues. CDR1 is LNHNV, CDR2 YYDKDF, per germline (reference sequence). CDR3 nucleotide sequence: TGTGCCACCAGCAGAGATCATGAGACCCGGAGAGGCTACACCTTC. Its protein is CATSRDHETRRGYTF.